This T cell receptor (beta chain) was documented in a study of cytomegalovirus exposure and HLA in healthy donors. Findings and caveats of the study: A later analysis linked roughly 17,000 TCR beta sequences to HLA alleles at 0.05 false discovery rate. Rarity marked most TCR sequences, yet some public TCRs occurred in many donors. Among the CMV-associated chains, three were confirmed in vitro as specific for CMV antigens.

PCR employed 60 Vbeta and 13 Jbeta primers. Assay used: immunoSEQ multiplex PCR; TCRdb lists only in-frame clones, some missing. The table includes approximately 110,000 clones, around 69% detected once. Note on this clone: As yet, its antigen is unknown.

Trimming pared 6 bases from V and 4 bases from J, leaving 16 bases between. CDR3 size: 14 residues. The germline CDR1 and CDR2 sequences are MNHEY and SVGAGI. The sequence was obtained from a woman aged 40 to 55 in good health and CMV-seropositive. This chain connects TRBV6-5 to TRBJ2-7, with D maybe TRBD1 (6 bases). Input material: PBMCs. This CDR3 reads CASRQGLIEYEQYF. The CDR3 coding sequence is TGTGCCAGCAGACAGGGCTTGATAGAATACGAGCAGTACTTC.